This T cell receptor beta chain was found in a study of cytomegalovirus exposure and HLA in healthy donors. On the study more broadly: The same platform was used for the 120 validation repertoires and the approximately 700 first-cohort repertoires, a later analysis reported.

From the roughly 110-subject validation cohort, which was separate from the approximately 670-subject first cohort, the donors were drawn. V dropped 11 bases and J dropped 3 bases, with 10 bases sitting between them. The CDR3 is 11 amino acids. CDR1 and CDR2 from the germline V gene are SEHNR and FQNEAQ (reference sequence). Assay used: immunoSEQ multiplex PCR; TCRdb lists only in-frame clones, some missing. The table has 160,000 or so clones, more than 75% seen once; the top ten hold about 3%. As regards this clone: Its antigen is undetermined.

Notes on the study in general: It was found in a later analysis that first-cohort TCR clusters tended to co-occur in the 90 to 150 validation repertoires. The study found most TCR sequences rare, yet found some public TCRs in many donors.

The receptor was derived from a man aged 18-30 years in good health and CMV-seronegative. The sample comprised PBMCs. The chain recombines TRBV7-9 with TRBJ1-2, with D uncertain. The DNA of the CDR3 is TGTGCCTTGACCGAGGACTATGGCTACACCTTC. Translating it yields CALTEDYGYTF.